Each of the 26 T cell receptor beta chains below was sequenced from the same sample in a study of blood T cell repertoires in COVID-19. The method was immunoSEQ multiplex PCR; TCRdb's version includes in-frame clones alone and lacks a portion of them. This table holds approximately 400,000 clones, around 87% found once. Sequenced material: PBMCs or T cells enriched from blood (not recorded which). The receptors here all came from a young man who had recovered from COVID-19.

This clone has a single count. DNA of the CDR3: TGTGCCAGCAAGGACAGGTACAACGAGCAGTACTTC. Its translation is CASKDRYNEQYF. The chain is built from TRBV11-2 and TRBJ2-7; 7 bases align to TRBD1. Germline loops: CDR1 SGHAT, CDR2 FQNNGV. V dropped 7 bases and J dropped 5; count of bases not matched to a gene: 5. The CDR3 covers 12 residues.

The rearrangement links TRBV2 to TRBJ1-1; D call uncertain. Germline-derived CDR1 and CDR2 are SNHLY and FYNNEI. Trimming removed 5 bases at V and 0 bases at J, with 7 bases between. This CDR3 has 13 amino acids. This CDR3 is CASSNILNTEAFF. In nucleotides, the CDR3 is TGTGCCAGCAGTAACATACTGAACACTGAAGCTTTCTTT. Filled out from reference TRBV2 and TRBJ1-1, the complete variable domain reads EPEVTQTPSHQVTQMGQEVILRCVPISNHLYFYWYRQILGQKVEFLVSFYNNEISEKSEIFDDQFSVERPDGSNFTLKIRSTKLEDSAMYFCASSNILNTEAFFGQGTRLTVV.

This clone is a singleton in its sample. In DNA, the CDR3 is TGCGCCTATAACCGGGTCTCTAATGAAAAACTGTTTTTT. The encoded protein is CAYNRVSNEKLFF. The J gene is TRBJ1-4, the V gene TRBV10-1; D gene unclear. Germline CDR1 WNHNN, CDR2 SYGVQD (reference sequence). Trimming took off 11 bases at V and 3 bases at J, with 13 bases between the two ends. The CDR3 consists of 13 residues.

This clone was seen once. The chain couples TRBV9 to TRBJ1-6; no definite D call. Trimming stripped 5 bases from V and 5 bases from J, with 11 bases between. The CDR3 extends over 14 amino acids. Germline CDR1 is SGDLS and CDR2 is YYNGEE. CDR3 in DNA: TGTGCCAGCAGGCCGGGATTCAATAATTCACCCCTCCACTTT. Amino acid sequence: CASRPGFNNSPLHF.

This clone was recorded once. The chain joins TRBV24-1 to TRBJ2-2; 12 bases line up with TRBD1. CDR3 size: 17 residues. With V trimmed by 3 bases and J by 4 bases, 5 bases remained unmatched. CDR1 is KGHDR and CDR2 is SFDVKD in the germline V gene. The CDR3 spells CATSDPGQGAGTGELFF. The DNA of the CDR3 is TGTGCCACCAGTGATCCGGGACAGGGGGCCGGCACCGGGGAGCTGTTTTTT.

The chain carries TRBV29-1 and TRBJ1-4, with D tentatively TRBD1 (6 bases). The CDR3 spans 13 residues. Trimming removed 4 bases at V and 3 bases at J, with 9 bases between. Germline V gene lookup returns CDR1 SQVTM and CDR2 ANQGSEA. The CDR3 loop reads CSVGAGANEKLFF. Here the CDR3 DNA reads TGCAGCGTTGGGGCAGGGGCTAATGAAAAACTGTTTTTT.

The gene calls are TRBV30 and TRBJ1-4, with a weak D call TRBD1 (6 bases). From germline, CDR1 is GTSNPN and CDR2 SVGIG (reference sequence). The CDR3 contains 14 residues. The V gene lost 3 bases and the J gene lost 6 bases, with 14 bases spanning the gap. CDR3 DNA sequence: TGTGCCTGGAGCACCCCTACAGGGTATGAAAAACTGTTTTTT. Translated: CAWSTPTGYEKLFF.

The chain joins TRBV20-1 to TRBJ1-1; possible D gene TRBD1, 6 bases. Germline-derived CDR1 and CDR2 are DFQATT and SNEGSKA (reference sequence). This CDR3 region has 14 residues. The V gene lost 3 bases and the J gene lost 3 bases, with 14 bases spanning the gap. The CDR3, as DNA: TGCAGTGCTAGTGGGTGGGGGCAGGACACTGAAGCTTTCTTT. Translation: CSASGWGQDTEAFF.

The gene calls are TRBV5-5 and TRBJ1-6; 12 bases map to TRBD1. The CDR3 is 15 amino acids. V dropped 4 bases and J dropped 9; count of bases not matched to a gene: 5. Germline V CDR1 and CDR2: SGHKS, YYEKEE (reference sequence). The DNA of the CDR3 is TGTGCCAGCAGCCTTGGGACAGGGGGCAGTTCACCCCTCCACTTT. Its translation is CASSLGTGGSSPLHF.

The CDR3 nucleotides are TGTGCCATCAGTGAGATTTGGCGGACAGGGATCAACGAGCAGTACTTC. Protein sequence: CAISEIWRTGINEQYF. The chain uses TRBV10-3 and TRBJ2-7; 8 bases match TRBD1. The CDR3 length is 16 residues. Germline V gene data show CDR1 as ENHRY and CDR2 as SYGVKD. With V trimmed by 2 bases and J by 5 bases, 11 bases remained unmatched.

Of note for this clone: This same CDR3 is encoded by further DNA sequences in the sample. The chain uses TRBV30 and TRBJ1-5; a possible D gene is TRBD1 (5 bases). Trimming removed 2 bases from V and 4 bases from J, with 9 bases in between. Germline CDR1 is GTSNPN and CDR2 is SVGIG (reference sequence). CDR3 length equals 13 residues. CDR3 coding DNA: TGTGCCTGGAGTCCCCGGGGGAATCAGCCCCAGCATTTT. Its protein product is CAWSPRGNQPQHF.

The chain employs TRBV21-1 and TRBJ1-6; the D call of TRBD1 is as the table states it, not checked on the DNA. TRBV21-1 is classified as a pseudogene. This CDR3 has 13 residues. CDR3 nucleotide sequence: TGTGCCAGCAGCAAAGGAAGCAGGGGCGGGCTCCACTTT. Amino acids: CASSKGSRGGLHF.

CDR3 residues: CASSLSSGTGFYEQYF. The CDR3 region has the DNA TGTGCCAGCAGCCTCTCCTCCGGGACAGGATTCTACGAGCAGTACTTC. The chain is built from TRBV9 and TRBJ2-7, with 8 nucleotides matching TRBD1. The CDR3 contains 16 residues. The V segment lost 4 bases and the J segment 3 bases; nucleotides outside the gene matches: 12. CDR1 is SGDLS, CDR2 YYNGEE, per germline.

The rearrangement links TRBV5-6 to TRBJ1-1; perhaps TRBD1 as D (6 bases). Germline V gene lookup returns CDR1 SGHDT and CDR2 YYEEEE. V was cut by 0 bases and J by 6 bases, with 12 bases left in between. This CDR3 region has 14 residues. CDR3 DNA: TGTGCCAGCAGCTTGGGCCAGGGGCGTGCTGAAGCTTTCTTT. Its protein is CASSLGQGRAEAFF. Complete variable domain (other parts from reference TRBV5-6 and TRBJ1-1): DAGVTQSPTHLIKTRGQQVTLRCSPKSGHDTVSWYQQALGQGPQFIFQYYEEEERQRGNFPDRFSGHQFPNYSSELNVNALLLGDSALYLCASSLGQGRAEAFFGQGTRLTVV.

The V call is TRBV6-1, the J call TRBJ2-4; TRBD2 matches at 7 bases. V lost 1 base and J lost 3; bases outside the gene matches: 3. CDR1 and CDR2 from the germline V gene are MNHNS and SASEGT. CDR3 size: 15 residues. In DNA form, the CDR3 reads TGTGCCAGCAGTGAAGGGGGGGGAAACAAAAACATTCAGTACTTC. Encoded protein: CASSEGGGNKNIQYF.

This chain uses TRBV5-6 with TRBJ1-1; a possible D gene is TRBD1 (6 bases). The CDR3 has 15 amino acids. V was trimmed by 6 bases and J by 3 bases, leaving 18 bases between them. Germline CDR1 and CDR2: SGHDT and YYEEEE. CDR3 coding DNA: TGTGCCAGCATCCAGATAGGGGGTTATGACACTGAAGCTTTCTTT. It is translated as CASIQIGGYDTEAFF.

This rearrangement joins TRBV7-2 to TRBJ1-1; 7 nucleotides match TRBD1. V dropped 2 bases and J dropped 1; count of bases not matched to a gene: 4. The CDR3 covers 15 residues. CDR1 is SGHTA, CDR2 FQGNSA, per germline. The CDR3 sequence is CASSLLNRGNTEAFF. The CDR3 coding sequence is TGTGCCAGCAGCTTATTAAACAGGGGGAACACTGAAGCTTTCTTT.

CDR3 sequence reads: CASSGGTGNTEAFF. CDR3 DNA sequence: TGTGCCAGTAGCGGCGGGACAGGGAACACTGAAGCTTTCTTT. The chain has TRBV19 and TRBJ1-1, with 8 bases matching TRBD1. V lost 6 bases and J lost 1; bases outside the gene matches: 4. Germline CDR1 and CDR2: LNHDA and SQIVND (reference sequence). The CDR3 sequence is 14 residues long.

This clone was found once. V usage is TRBV18 and J usage is TRBJ2-7, with 9 bases that match TRBD1. This CDR3 region has 14 residues. J lost 3 bases, V lost 3 bases, and 3 bases had no gene match. The germline V gene encodes CDR1 KGHSH and CDR2 LQKENI. The CDR3 DNA sequence: TGTGCCAGCTCACCTAAGGACAGGGGCTACGAGCAGTACTTC. Its translation is CASSPKDRGYEQYF.

The chain carries TRBV20-1 and TRBJ2-5, with D perhaps matching TRBD2 (6 bases). This CDR3 has 10 residues. V dropped 5 bases and J dropped 9 bases, with 10 bases sitting between them. The V gene's germline CDR1 is DFQATT and CDR2 SNEGSKA (reference sequence). The DNA for the CDR3 is TGCAGTGCTGGGACGGGGGCCCAGTACTTC. Protein: CSAGTGAQYF.

This sequence joins TRBV7-9 and TRBJ1-5; perhaps TRBD1 as D (5 bases). The CDR3 consists of 15 residues. V dropped 6 bases and J dropped 6 bases, with 18 bases sitting between them. Looked up from germline, CDR1 is SEHNR and CDR2 is FQNEAQ (reference sequence). Here the CDR3 DNA reads TGTGCCAGCAGACCAGACGGGGGAGTGGGTCAGCCCCAGCATTTT. This encodes CASRPDGGVGQPQHF.

This rearrangement joins TRBV2 to TRBJ1-3; D unclear. Per the germline V gene, CDR1 is SNHLY and CDR2 is FYNNEI. The CDR3 loop spans 13 amino acids. Trimming took off 6 bases at V and 2 bases at J, with 8 bases between the two ends. CDR3 in amino acids: CASREGPGNTIYF. CDR3 nucleotides: TGTGCCAGCAGGGAGGGCCCTGGAAACACCATATATTTT.

V is TRBV9 and J is TRBJ2-5; 10 nucleotides agree with TRBD2. Germline loops: CDR1 SGDLS, CDR2 YYNGEE. V was clipped by 4 bases and J by 5 bases; unmatched bases: 14. This CDR3 is 17 amino acids long. CDR3 sequence: CASSPGWERGGEETQYF. As DNA, the CDR3 is TGTGCCAGCAGCCCCGGGTGGGAGCGGGGGGGTGAGGAGACCCAGTACTTC. Based on the CDR3 plus reference TRBV9 and TRBJ2-5, the full variable domain is DSGVTQTPKHLITATGQRVTLRCSPRSGDLSVYWYQQSLDQGLQFLIQYYNGEERAKGNILERFSAQQFPDLHSELNLSSLELGDSALYFCASSPGWERGGEETQYFGPGTRLLVL.

The chain carries TRBV2 and TRBJ1-2; unclear D gene. Germline V CDR1 and CDR2: SNHLY, FYNNEI. The CDR3 is 15 residues long. Trimming removed 0 bases at V and 6 bases at J, with 14 bases between. The CDR3 loop is CASSEAYGKPDGYTF. The CDR3 DNA follows: TGTGCCAGCAGTGAAGCCTACGGGAAACCGGATGGCTACACCTTC.

The V gene is TRBV7-8, the J gene TRBJ1-1; D is perhaps TRBD1 (5 bases). Trimming removed 7 bases from V and 0 bases from J, with 18 bases in between. CDR1 SGHVS and CDR2 FQNEAQ come from the germline V gene. The CDR3 runs to 16 residues. The DNA of the CDR3 is TGTGCCAGCACCCCCTGGGGCGACGTGTTGAACACTGAAGCTTTCTTT. Translation gives CASTPWGDVLNTEAFF.

This clone was detected only once. The chain combines TRBV5-1 with TRBJ2-7; possibly TRBD2 for D (6 bases). Germline CDR1 is SGHRS and CDR2 is YFSETQ. V was shortened by 4 bases and J by 5 bases, with 13 bases between the two germline ends. CDR3 length equals 13 residues. The chain's CDR3 is CASSPSASDEQYF. The CDR3, as DNA: TGCGCCAGCAGCCCTAGCGCCAGTGACGAGCAGTACTTC.